This entry describes one T cell receptor beta chain. What it binds is not known. Definition of naive CD8+ T cells rested on a CD45RO-CCR7+CD27+CD95- profile. In preparing the TRB cDNA libraries, 5' RACE with UMI labels was used. TCRdb reprocessed the 5' RACE reads and reports one entry per CDR3 protein, with no DNA. This sample lists 130,000 to 150,000 distinct CDR3 sequences; its ten largest clones have about 0.28%. These data originate in a study of CXCR3-negative and CXCR3-positive naive CD8 T cells. Study information: Overall TRB read output was about 135 million, and each library contained about 1.5 +/- 0.3 million reads. Study-wide results and caveats: Cryopreserved cells showed partially decreased CXCR3 expression, and most assays used fresh PBMCs. More hydrophobic TRB CDR3s were found in CXCR3-positive naive cells than in CXCR3-negative naive cells. Diversity in memory CD8+ cells fell much lower than the comparably high levels seen in both naive subsets.

The CDR3 spans 16 residues. Germline lookup yields CDR1 SGHTA and CDR2 FQGNSA. The sequenced sample was naive CXCR3+ CD8+ T cells from blood. Documented subset: CD45RO-CCR7+CD27+CD95- naive CD8+ T cells expressing CXCR3 (TNR3+). The chain recombines TRBV7-2 with TRBJ2-5; the D gene TCRdb calls, TRBD2, cannot be checked with no DNA. The sequence came from a human donor in good health. Some clones in this sample may be carry-over from other donors' samples. CDR3 loop: CASSFFGGGSLETQYF.